The 30 T cell receptor beta chains reported below all come from one sample, sequenced in a study of T cell clonotyping in hematopoietic cell transplantation. Time point meaning: recipient sample about 28 days before transplant, after cytoreduction. Profiling relied on immunoSEQ multiplex PCR, and the TCRdb table lists in-frame clones only, not all of them. The table records tens of thousands of clones, more than 70% of them present only once. The sample consisted of peripheral blood mononuclear cells, taken before stem cell transplant. Source of these receptors: a man over 45 with myelodysplastic syndrome. Some clones in this sample may be carry-over from other donors' samples.

The genes are TRBV30 and TRBJ1-2; D unclear. The CDR3 length is 12 residues. V was shortened by 1 base and J by 8 bases, with 11 bases between the two germline ends. Germline values: CDR1 GTSNPN, CDR2 SVGIG (reference sequence). CDR3: CAWSGRAGGYTF. CDR3 nucleotide sequence: TGTGCCTGGAGTGGAAGGGCAGGAGGCTACACCTTC.

The chain is built from TRBV2 and TRBJ2-3, with 8 bases fitting TRBD1. CDR3 size: 15 residues. Germline V gives CDR1 SNHLY, CDR2 FYNNEI. After removal of 6 bases from V and 6 bases from J, the junction contained 11 bases not matched to a gene. CDR3 in amino acids: CASRIGRGPGDTQYF. CDR3 sequence (DNA): TGTGCCAGCAGGATCGGCAGGGGGCCCGGGGATACGCAGTATTTT.

The chain has TRBV6-1 and TRBJ1-1; 7 nucleotides line up with TRBD1. Trimming removed 8 bases from V and 5 bases from J; junction bases left unmatched: 5. The CDR3 is 12 amino acids. Germline CDR1 is MNHNS and CDR2 is SASEGT. CDR3 loop: CASYYRGTEAFF. CDR3 coding DNA: TGTGCCAGCTACTACAGGGGAACTGAAGCTTTCTTT.

This clone came up once. Here the CDR3 DNA reads TGTGCCTGGAGTGTAAACATGGGGGAGAACATTCAGTACTTC. Translation: CAWSVNMGENIQYF. The rearrangement uses TRBV30 and TRBJ2-4, with D perhaps being TRBD1 or TRBD2 (5 bases each). Trimming removed 0 bases from V and 7 bases from J, with 13 bases in between. The CDR3 covers 14 residues. Per germline, CDR1 GTSNPN and CDR2 SVGIG (reference sequence).

The chain recombines TRBV2 with TRBJ2-6; no clear D. Per the germline V gene, CDR1 is SNHLY and CDR2 is FYNNEI. Trimming took off 6 bases at V and 1 base at J, with 7 bases between the two ends. The CDR3 length is 14 residues. The CDR3 spells CASSHSSGANVLTF. CDR3 DNA: TGTGCCAGCAGCCACAGTTCTGGGGCCAACGTCCTGACTTTC.

The count of this clone is one. The chain couples TRBV28 to TRBJ2-2; 8 bases match TRBD2. This CDR3 is built from 15 residues. Germline V gene data show CDR1 as MDHEN and CDR2 as SYDVKM. The V segment lost 6 bases and the J segment 2 bases; nucleotides outside the gene matches: 5. This CDR3 reads CASRPGLANTGELFF. The CDR3 DNA reads as TGTGCCAGCAGACCCGGACTAGCAAACACCGGGGAGCTGTTTTTT.

This rearrangement joins TRBV5-1 to TRBJ1-2; possibly TRBD1 for D (5 bases). Trimming stripped 1 base from V and 3 bases from J, with 13 bases between. CDR3 length: 15 residues. Looked up from germline, CDR1 is SGHRS and CDR2 is YFSETQ. In DNA, the CDR3 is TGCGCCAGCAGCTTGATGCAGGGAGGGGACTATGGCTACACCTTC. Protein: CASSLMQGGDYGYTF.

The chain uses TRBV6-5 and TRBJ2-5; 9 bases fit TRBD2. From germline, CDR1 is MNHEY and CDR2 SVGAGI. This CDR3 has 15 residues. Trimming took 6 bases from V and 0 from J; bases not matched to a gene: 5. CDR3 protein: CASRWAGGNQETQYF. The CDR3 DNA sequence: TGTGCCAGCAGGTGGGCGGGGGGGAACCAAGAGACCCAGTACTTC.

CDR3 DNA: TGCGCCAGCAGCCGGACCGCATTAGGGGGGGGGAGGGTGACCTCCTACGAGCAGTACTTC. The encoded protein is CASSRTALGGGRVTSYEQYF. The chain combines TRBV4-1 with TRBJ2-7; D perhaps matches TRBD2 (7 bases). Trimming removed 4 bases from V and 0 bases from J, with 28 bases in between. Germline CDR1 and CDR2: MGHRA and YSYEKL. The CDR3 sequence is 20 residues long.

The J gene is TRBJ2-1, the V gene TRBV5-1; D is perhaps TRBD2 (5 bases). The CDR3 length is 15 residues. Between the trimmed V and J ends, which lost 4 bases and 2 bases, there was a span of 13 bases. Germline-derived CDR1 and CDR2 are SGHRS and YFSETQ. This CDR3 is CASSVMRVAYNEQFF. CDR3 sequence (DNA): TGCGCCAGCAGCGTAATGCGGGTAGCCTACAATGAGCAGTTCTTC.

This clone was detected a few times. The rearrangement uses TRBV7-3 and TRBJ2-6, with TRBD2 as a possible D gene (5 bases). The CDR3 is 17 residues long. Germline loops: CDR1 SGHTA, CDR2 FQGTGA. Trimming took off 5 bases at V and 2 bases at J, with 16 bases between the two ends. The CDR3 DNA reads as TGTGCCAGCAGCCCGAGTCCGGGGTGGACTGGGGCCAACGTCCTGACTTTC. This encodes CASSPSPGWTGANVLTF.

The chain recombines TRBV30 with TRBJ2-2; 7 bases map to TRBD1. CDR1 is GTSNPN, CDR2 SVGIG, per germline (reference sequence). Trimming removed 1 base from V and 6 bases from J; junction bases left unmatched: 2. This CDR3 has 13 amino acids. The CDR3 is CAWSEGTAGELFF. Written as DNA, the CDR3 is TGTGCCTGGAGTGAGGGGACAGCCGGGGAGCTGTTTTTT.

This clone was seen just once. The chain combines TRBV5-6 with TRBJ2-1; D may be TRBD1 (6 bases). The CDR3 has 15 residues. CDR1 and CDR2 from the germline V gene are SGHDT and YYEEEE. V was cut by 3 bases and J by 6 bases, with 16 bases left in between. The CDR3 DNA reads as TGTGCCAGCAGCTCCTGGGGGCCCCCCGGCAATGAGCAGTTCTTC. It yields the protein CASSSWGPPGNEQFF.

V is TRBV5-6 and J is TRBJ1-1; 7 bases align to TRBD1. Losses at the gene ends were 1 base for V and 0 bases for J; bases not matched to a gene: 6. Germline assignment: CDR1 SGHDT and CDR2 YYEEEE. This CDR3 comprises 16 residues. CDR3 sequence: CASSLFRGFMNTEAFF. The CDR3, as DNA: TGTGCCAGCAGCTTGTTCAGGGGGTTCATGAACACTGAAGCTTTCTTT.

The chain is built from TRBV14 and TRBJ1-5; no firm D call. V dropped 0 bases and J dropped 12 bases, with 12 bases sitting between them. The CDR3 has 13 amino acids. Germline V lookup: CDR1 SGHDN, CDR2 FVKESK. In DNA form, the CDR3 reads TGTGCCAGCAGCCAAGATCTGGCAGGTCTCCAGCATTTT. It yields the protein CASSQDLAGLQHF.

This clone has only a few counts. This chain uses TRBV4-2 with TRBJ2-7; no clear D. This CDR3 region has 16 residues. Germline loops: CDR1 LGHNA, CDR2 YNFKEQ. Trimming took 0 bases from V and 3 from J, leaving 15 bases between them. The CDR3 reads CASSQDGSRPHYEQYF. The CDR3 DNA follows: TGTGCCAGCAGCCAAGACGGGTCGCGTCCTCACTACGAGCAGTACTTC.

The chain joins TRBV19 to TRBJ1-5; D is possibly TRBD1 (6 bases). Germline-derived CDR1 and CDR2 are LNHDA and SQIVND (reference sequence). V was pared by 8 bases and J by 1 base, with 15 bases between. This CDR3 has 15 residues. The CDR3 region has the DNA TGTGCCAGTCCCTCACCGAGGGGGAGCAATCAGCCCCAGCATTTT. This codes for CASPSPRGSNQPQHF. Full variable domain (outside the CDR3, taken from reference TRBV19 and TRBJ1-5): DGGITQSPKYLFRKEGQNVTLSCEQNLNHDAMYWYRQDPGQGLRLIYYSQIVNDFQKGDIAEGYSVSREKKESFPLTVTSAQKNPTAFYLCASPSPRGSNQPQHFGDGTRLSIL.

The chain has TRBV6-6 and TRBJ2-7, with a weak D call TRBD2 (5 bases). The CDR3 consists of 14 residues. V shed 3 bases and J shed 8 bases, with 17 bases lying between them. From germline, CDR1 is MNHNY and CDR2 SVGAGI (reference sequence). The CDR3 region has the DNA TGTGCCAGCAGTTATCTAGTCCGCGGGCCCCAGCAGTACTTC. Its protein product is CASSYLVRGPQQYF.

J is TRBJ2-7 and V is TRBV5-4; possible D gene TRBD1, 5 bases. Trimming took off 2 bases at V and 3 bases at J, with 15 bases between the two ends. The CDR3 has 15 amino acids. From germline, CDR1 is SGHNT and CDR2 YYREEE (reference sequence). The CDR3: CASSLTGQGDYEQYF. The CDR3 DNA reads as TGTGCCAGCAGCTTAACGGGCCAGGGCGACTACGAGCAGTACTTC.

The rearrangement links TRBV9 to TRBJ1-1; TRBD1 matches 11 bases. CDR3 size: 19 residues. The germline CDR1 and CDR2 sequences are SGDLS and YYNGEE. The J segment lost 4 bases and the V segment lost 0 bases, leaving 14 bases of the junction unmatched. This CDR3 is CASSVALWTGGLGRTEAFF. The CDR3 nucleotides are TGTGCCAGCAGCGTAGCCCTCTGGACAGGGGGCCTTGGTCGCACTGAAGCTTTCTTT.

This clone was counted between two and nine times. The chain recombines TRBV27 with TRBJ1-2; TRBD1 matches 9 bases. Germline lookup yields CDR1 MNHEY and CDR2 SMNVEV (reference sequence). The CDR3 loop spans 14 amino acids. V gave up 6 bases and J gave up 5 bases; unmatched junction bases: 7. The CDR3 spells CASRARTGVYGYTF. CDR3 nucleotide sequence: TGTGCCAGCAGAGCACGGACAGGGGTATATGGCTACACCTTC.

V gene TRBV10-3 combines with J gene TRBJ1-5; D is unclear. The CDR3 extends over 14 amino acids. Germline assignment: CDR1 ENHRY and CDR2 SYGVKD. Trimming shortened V by 10 bases and J by 0 bases, and 13 bases separated the two germline ends. As DNA, the CDR3 is TGTGCCACCCGGTCGGGAGGTAGCAATCAGCCCCAGCATTTT. It specifies CATRSGGSNQPQHF.

The J gene is TRBJ1-1, the V gene TRBV5-1; no firm D call. In germline, CDR1 is SGHRS, CDR2 YFSETQ. The V and J ends lost 0 bases and 0 bases respectively, with 9 bases between them. This CDR3 comprises 15 residues. The CDR3 sequence: CASSLGNSMNTEAFF. CDR3 nucleotide sequence: TGCGCCAGCAGCTTGGGGAATTCAATGAACACTGAAGCTTTCTTT.

The CDR3 DNA follows: TGTGCCAGCAGCGAAGGACTAGCGGGGGGGCGGGGATCCGGGCAGTATTTT. Protein sequence: CASSEGLAGGRGSGQYF. The chain joins TRBV5-6 to TRBJ2-3, with TRBD2 matching 15 bases. Looked up from germline, CDR1 is SGHDT and CDR2 is YYEEEE. V was clipped by 4 bases and J by 11 bases; unmatched bases: 14. The CDR3 is made up of 17 amino acids.

The chain recombines TRBV30 with TRBJ2-3, with 10 positions matching TRBD2. The germline CDR1 and CDR2 sequences are GTSNPN and SVGIG (reference sequence). With V trimmed by 2 bases and J by 6 bases, 5 bases remained unmatched. This CDR3 is 14 amino acids long. The CDR3 sequence is CAWSSGGADDTQYF. In nucleotides, the CDR3 is TGTGCCTGGAGTAGCGGGGGGGCCGACGATACGCAGTATTTT.

This clone was observed once. The J gene is TRBJ1-6, the V gene TRBV2, with D maybe TRBD1 (6 bases). The CDR3 totals 14 residues. The germline CDR1 and CDR2 sequences are SNHLY and FYNNEI. Trimming took off 2 bases at V and 10 bases at J, with 12 bases between the two ends. CDR3 coding DNA: TGTGCCAGCAGTGAACCACAGGGAGTCTCACCCCTCCACTTT. The encoded protein is CASSEPQGVSPLHF.

V usage is TRBV6-5 and J usage is TRBJ1-2; D may be TRBD1 (5 bases). The germline V gene encodes CDR1 MNHEY and CDR2 SVGAGI. The germline V and J ends were trimmed by 5 bases and 6 bases, with 16 bases remaining between them. The CDR3 sequence is 14 residues long. CDR3 residues: CASSPRTIGDGYTF. CDR3 nucleotide sequence: TGTGCCAGCAGTCCGCGGACAATAGGGGATGGCTACACCTTC.

The chain recombines TRBV5-4 with TRBJ2-5; the D gene is possibly TRBD1 (5 bases). Germline V CDR1 and CDR2: SGHNT, YYREEE (reference sequence). There are 14 residues in the CDR3. V was clipped by 6 bases and J by 2 bases, with 14 bases between them. CDR3 DNA sequence: TGTGCCAGCACCTCACAGGCTCTACAAGAGACCCAGTACTTC. Protein product: CASTSQALQETQYF. The whole variable domain, filled in from reference TRBV5-4 and TRBJ2-5, reads ETGVTQSPTHLIKTRGQQVTLRCSSQSGHNTVSWYQQALGQGPQFIFQYYREEENGRGNFPPRFSGLQFPNYSSELNVNALELDDSALYLCASTSQALQETQYFGPGTRLLVL.

The V and J genes are TRBV6-5 and TRBJ2-7, with 13 bases that match TRBD2. This CDR3 region has 15 residues. The V and J ends lost 6 bases and 6 bases, in that order; junction bases with no gene match: 8. CDR1 MNHEY and CDR2 SVGAGI come from the germline V gene. The CDR3 reads CASRLLAGGLGEQYF. The CDR3 DNA sequence: TGTGCCAGCAGACTACTAGCGGGAGGGCTGGGCGAGCAGTACTTC.

The V call is TRBV2, the J call TRBJ2-1, with D possibly matching TRBD1 (7 bases). V was cut by 4 bases and J by 9 bases, with 19 bases left in between. CDR1 is SNHLY, CDR2 FYNNEI, per germline. The CDR3 consists of 15 residues. The CDR3 region is CASSAAIGRGAEQFF. CDR3 nucleotide sequence: TGTGCCAGCAGTGCCGCGATTGGCAGGGGGGCTGAGCAGTTCTTC.